This paragraph reports one T cell receptor (beta chain). The sample is drawn from a study of blood T cell repertoires in COVID-19. Background on the study: Researchers got acute and convalescent COVID-19 samples from the United States, Italy and Spain.

Losses at the gene ends were 3 bases for V and 3 bases for J; bases not matched to a gene: 9. This CDR3 is built from 17 residues. Germline loops: CDR1 SGHRS, CDR2 YFSETQ. In the authors' workflow: It was from reference gene primer amplification that nucleated cell counts were estimated. Data came from immunoSEQ multiplex PCR; TCRdb stores just in-frame clones and leaves some out. The V and J calls and clone size come from that table; D and trimming were worked out from the DNA. This table holds approximately 210,000 clones, around four fifths found once. The sequencing sample was made of peripheral blood. The chain recombines TRBV5-1 with TRBJ2-5; 12 nucleotides match TRBD1. This receptor was taken from a man in his sixties with COVID-19, enrolled during active disease. In DNA, the CDR3 is TGCGCCAGCAGCTCTCCGGGACAGGGGGCGCGGGAAGAGACCCAGTACTTC. It yields the protein CASSSPGQGAREETQYF.